This T cell receptor beta chain is from a study of blood T cells in healthy people across ages. The CDR3 loop spans 16 amino acids. Trimming removed 1 base from V and 10 bases from J, with 17 bases in between. Germline V gene lookup returns CDR1 MGHDK and CDR2 SYGVNS. Primed by a sample-barcoded 5' primer and a J-beta primer mix, a second PCR proceeded for about 7 to 11 cycles. TCRdb independently ran MiXCR on the 5' RACE reads; one entry per CDR3 protein. The sample has hundreds of thousands of distinct CDR3 sequences; 58% are singletons. The rearrangement uses TRBV25-1 and TRBJ1-6, with D perhaps TRBD1 (6 bases). This receptor was taken from a man aged 25 to 45 in good health. The specimen was blood. The CDR3 protein is CASSEWDDRLESPLHF. The CDR3 region has the DNA TGTGCCAGCAGTGAATGGGACGACAGGCTGGAATCACCCCTCCACTTT.